This T cell receptor beta chain was recorded in a study of T cell responses to AZD1222 COVID-19 vaccine. Sequencing used immunoSEQ multiplex PCR; TCRdb keeps in-frame clones, though not all of them. The table includes 150,000 to 200,000 clones, about 92% detected once. Trimming removed 1 base from V and 9 bases from J, with 4 bases in between. The germline CDR1 and CDR2 sequences are SGHAT and FQNNGV. This CDR3 contains 11 residues. The rearrangement uses TRBV11-2 and TRBJ2-1; D is unclear. Material: peripheral blood, obtained 28 days after the second dose of the MenACWY control vaccine. The source of this sequence is an adult who received the MenACWY meningococcal vaccine as a control. The CDR3 sequence: CASSLVIEQFF. The CDR3 region has the DNA TGTGCCAGCAGCTTAGTGATTGAGCAGTTCTTC.